These 10 T cell receptor beta chains were all obtained from the same sample, sequenced in a study of blood T cell repertoires in COVID-19 (dated by TCRdb to 2020 to 2022). The library was obtained by the immunoSEQ multiplex PCR assay. Here the immuneACCESS table is served through TCRdb, limited to in-frame sequences with V and J called. Missing clones are a known gap in these copies; in checked studies unresolved V genes cover under half, and the rest lacks a known reason. This sample is represented by 100,000 to 150,000 clones; around 85% of them were singletons. 15% to 20% of the sample goes to the ten largest clones. Sequenced: peripheral blood. The receptors derive from a woman older than 75 with acute or convalescent COVID-19.

The J gene is TRBJ2-2, the V gene TRBV2; weak D call: TRBD1 (5 bases). Germline-derived CDR1 and CDR2 are SNHLY and FYNNEI. This CDR3 contains 15 residues. V gave up 7 bases and J gave up 6 bases, with 18 bases separating them. CDR3 DNA: TGTGCCAGCAACCCCCAGGGTTTAAGGTCCGGGGAGCTGTTTTTT. Translated: CASNPQGLRSGELFF.

With respect to this clone: Compared with germline, one end of the junction differs, possibly owing to a read error. This chain connects TRBV7-7 to TRBJ1-1; D is possibly TRBD1 (6 bases). Germline lookup yields CDR1 SSHAT and CDR2 FNYEAQ (reference sequence). The CDR3 has 16 residues. The CDR3 nucleotides read TGTGCTAGCAGCTTAGGGTTGGGGGCGGGGAACACTGAAGCTTTCTTT. The encoded protein is CASSLGLGAGNTEAFF. The full variable domain, with the rest looked up from reference TRBV7-7 and TRBJ1-1, is GAGVSQSPRYKVTKRGQDVTLRCDPISSHATLYWYQQALGQGPEFLTYFNYEAQPDKSGLPSDRFSAERPEGSISTLTIQRTEQRDSAMYRCASSLGLGAGNTEAFFGQGTRLTVV.

V usage is TRBV29-1 and J usage is TRBJ1-1; D is perhaps TRBD1 (5 bases). There are 13 residues in the CDR3. From germline, CDR1 is SQVTM and CDR2 ANQGSEA. The V and J ends lost 4 bases and 0 bases respectively, with 9 bases between them. The CDR3 coding sequence is TGCAGCGTTGGACAGAGAATGAACACTGAAGCTTTCTTT. It translates to CSVGQRMNTEAFF.

The chain recombines TRBV2 with TRBJ2-3; 14 bases line up with TRBD2. After removal of 6 bases from V and 8 bases from J, the junction contained 16 bases not matched to a gene. Germline V CDR1 and CDR2: SNHLY, FYNNEI. The CDR3 has 18 amino acids. CDR3 amino acids: CASRPTSGRAEYRVTQYF. CDR3 DNA: TGTGCCAGCAGGCCGACTAGCGGGAGGGCCGAGTACAGGGTTACGCAGTATTTT.

The chain uses TRBV7-2 and TRBJ2-2, with unresolved D. There are 15 residues in the CDR3. V was clipped by 1 base and J by 4 bases, with 10 bases between them. CDR1 is SGHTA, CDR2 FQGNSA, per germline. The CDR3 protein is CASSLGAYTTGELFF. CDR3 DNA: TGTGCCAGCAGCTTAGGGGCCTACACCACCGGGGAGCTGTTTTTT.

This chain links TRBV5-5 with TRBJ1-2; TRBD1 aligns across 9 bases. The CDR3 sequence is 15 residues long. Trimming at V came to 1 base and at J to 5 bases, leaving 6 bases not matched to a gene. Looked up from germline, CDR1 is SGHKS and CDR2 is YYEKEE (reference sequence). The CDR3 protein is CASSLTGGSWYGYTF. CDR3 bases: TGTGCCAGCAGCTTGACAGGGGGCAGTTGGTATGGCTACACCTTC.

This CDR3 reads CSVGAAPGGYYEQYF. DNA of the CDR3: TGCAGCGTGGGCGCCGCGCCTGGGGGGTACTACGAGCAGTACTTC. The chain joins TRBV29-1 to TRBJ2-7; D perhaps matches TRBD2 (6 bases). The CDR3 covers 15 residues. V was cut by 6 bases and J by 3 bases, with 21 bases left in between. Germline V gives CDR1 SQVTM, CDR2 ANQGSEA.

The J gene is TRBJ2-3, the V gene TRBV4-2; 14 nucleotides agree with TRBD2. CDR1 and CDR2 from the germline V gene are LGHNA and YNFKEQ. Losses at the gene ends were 2 bases for V and 5 bases for J; bases not matched to a gene: 6. The CDR3 is 17 amino acids. CDR3 coding DNA: TGTGCCAGCAGCCAACAGACTAGCGGGGGGGCAGTAGATACGCAGTATTTT. Its protein is CASSQQTSGGAVDTQYF.

The chain is built from TRBV2 and TRBJ1-2; weak D call: TRBD1 (5 bases). With 2 bases removed from V and 5 bases from J, the gap between germline ends came to 12 bases. CDR1 is SNHLY and CDR2 is FYNNEI in the germline V gene. The CDR3 covers 14 residues. CDR3 amino acids: CASSETRTPYGYTF. The CDR3 bases are TGTGCCAGCAGTGAAACGAGGACACCGTATGGCTACACCTTC.

A few counts support this clone. The chain has TRBV30 and TRBJ1-4; 10 bases are shared with TRBD1. The CDR3 length is 12 residues. J was trimmed by 3 bases and V by 8 bases; bases with no gene match: 0. CDR1 and CDR2 (germline): GTSNPN, SVGIG (reference sequence). In nucleotides, the CDR3 is TGTGCCGGACAGGGGGCTAATGAAAAACTGTTTTTT. Translated, it gives CAGQGANEKLFF.